A single sample gave rise to the 17 T cell receptor beta chains below, sequenced in a study of shared clonotypes between healthy human individuals. Repertoires were generated with immunoSEQ multiplex PCR, while TCRdb's copy carries only in-frame clones and drops some. This table has about 680,000 clones, approximately 90% appearing once. Naivety among CD8 cells was defined by CD45RO negativity and positive CCR7 selection, thereby excluding terminally differentiated effector memory CD45RA+ cells. The material sequenced was naive CD8+ T cells sorted from blood. Receptors were obtained from a man aged 30-40 years in good health.

This sequence joins TRBV2 and TRBJ2-7, with 9 nucleotides matching TRBD2. The CDR3 is 15 amino acids. Per germline, CDR1 SNHLY and CDR2 FYNNEI. The ends lost 3 bases at V and 3 bases at J; junction bases unmatched: 6. For the CDR3, the DNA is TGTGCCAGCAGTGACGTGACTAGCGGAGTCTACGAGCAGTACTTC. Residues: CASSDVTSGVYEQYF.

The chain combines TRBV10-2 with TRBJ2-7; TRBD1 is a possible D gene (6 bases). In germline, CDR1 is WSHSY, CDR2 SAAADI. The CDR3 covers 15 residues. Deletions cut 0 bases from V and 2 bases from J, with 11 bases between. CDR3 in amino acids: CASSESKDSPYEQYF. The DNA of the CDR3 is TGCGCCAGCAGTGAGTCAAAGGACAGCCCCTACGAGCAGTACTTC.

This chain joins TRBV4-2 and TRBJ2-7; 11 bases align to TRBD2. The ends lost 1 base at V and 5 bases at J; junction bases unmatched: 4. Germline CDR1 reads LGHNA; CDR2 reads YNFKEQ. The CDR3 extends over 15 amino acids. The CDR3 protein is CASSQGTSGSHEQYF. The CDR3 bases are TGTGCCAGCAGCCAAGGCACTAGCGGGAGTCACGAGCAGTACTTC.

This clone occurred once. The chain combines TRBV19 with TRBJ2-1; D possibly corresponds to TRBD1 (6 bases). Germline V gene data show CDR1 as LNHDA and CDR2 as SQIVND (reference sequence). The length of the CDR3 is 17 residues. Trimming removed 5 bases at V and 7 bases at J, with 24 bases between. CDR3 sequence reads: CASSSSTVGTRNNEQFF. The CDR3 DNA reads TGTGCCAGTAGTTCTTCTACCGTCGGGACAAGGAATAATGAGCAGTTCTTC.

The chain joins TRBV7-6 to TRBJ2-3; 8 bases are shared with TRBD2. Germline CDR1 reads SGHVS; CDR2 reads FNYEAQ. CDR3 size: 16 residues. Losses at the gene ends were 2 bases for V and 9 bases for J; bases not matched to a gene: 13. CDR3 loop: CASSLTRTGGPSTQYF. The CDR3, as DNA: TGTGCCAGCAGCTTAACCCGAACGGGAGGGCCATCCACGCAGTATTTT.

The chain uses TRBV10-2 and TRBJ1-2, with D possibly matching TRBD1 (6 bases). CDR3 length: 15 amino acids. The V end lost 5 bases, the J end lost 5 bases, and 18 bases lay between the germline ends. Germline V gene sequence: CDR1 WSHSY, CDR2 SAAADI. CDR3 region: CASSPPETGGYGYTF. CDR3 nucleotide sequence: TGCGCCAGCAGTCCCCCAGAGACAGGAGGTTATGGCTACACCTTC.

V gene TRBV5-4 combines with J gene TRBJ2-3, with D possibly matching TRBD2 (5 bases). The CDR3 contains 14 residues. Trimming cost V 0 bases and J 6 bases, with 11 bases left between them. CDR1 is SGHNT, CDR2 YYREEE, per germline (reference sequence). The CDR3 sequence is CASSLGRATDTQYF. The DNA of the CDR3 is TGTGCCAGCAGCTTGGGGCGGGCCACGGATACGCAGTATTTT.

This chain joins TRBV27 and TRBJ1-3; D is ambiguous. The germline CDR1 and CDR2 sequences are MNHEY and SMNVEV (reference sequence). The V end was cut by 2 bases, the J end by 7 bases, with 15 bases between. CDR3 length: 15 residues. DNA for the CDR3: TGTGCCAGCAGTTTAGGTTGGGGAGAGAGGAACACCATATATTTT. Residues: CASSLGWGERNTIYF.

The chain links TRBV28 to TRBJ1-2; no clear D gene. V gave up 7 bases and J gave up 7 bases, with 19 bases separating them. Per germline, CDR1 MDHEN and CDR2 SYDVKM. The length of the CDR3 is 14 residues. The CDR3 DNA sequence: TGTGCCAGCACCAGGACCGGGTCCTCTTTTGGCTACACCTTC. This sequence encodes CASTRTGSSFGYTF.

The chain employs TRBV7-9 and TRBJ2-3, with a tentative D call TRBD1 (5 bases). Germline lookup yields CDR1 SEHNR and CDR2 FQNEAQ (reference sequence). CDR3 length: 14 residues. With 1 base removed from V and 4 bases from J, the gap between germline ends came to 9 bases. This chain's CDR3 is CASSLEGIADTQYF. CDR3 coding DNA: TGTGCCAGCAGCTTAGAGGGGATAGCAGATACGCAGTATTTT.

V usage is TRBV4-1 and J usage is TRBJ2-7; TRBD2 matches at 7 bases. V trimming: 1 base; J trimming: 0 bases; junction bases outside the gene matches: 0. This CDR3 has 14 amino acids. Germline V gives CDR1 MGHRA, CDR2 YSYEKL. In DNA form, the CDR3 reads TGCGCCAGCAGCCAAGGGGACTACTCCTACGAGCAGTACTTC. It yields the protein CASSQGDYSYEQYF.

This sequence joins TRBV15 and TRBJ2-7, with 10 bases aligning to TRBD2. The CDR3 has 16 residues. Germline assignment: CDR1 LNHNV and CDR2 YYDKDF (reference sequence). The trim removed 5 bases at V and 1 base at J, leaving 8 bases unmatched. The CDR3, as DNA: TGTGCCACCAGCGGCCGAACTAGCGGGGCATCCTACGAGCAGTACTTC. It yields the protein CATSGRTSGASYEQYF.

The chain combines TRBV7-6 with TRBJ1-1; D ambiguous. The CDR3 is made up of 15 amino acids. Deletions cut 0 bases from V and 8 bases from J, with 16 bases between. CDR1 and CDR2 from the germline V gene are SGHVS and FNYEAQ. The CDR3 loop is CASSLAGWSMGEAFF. CDR3 DNA sequence: TGTGCCAGCAGCTTAGCGGGATGGAGTATGGGAGAAGCTTTCTTT.

The rearrangement joins TRBV27 to TRBJ2-2; D unresolved. The ends were cut back, 6 bases at V and 6 bases at J, with 17 bases in the middle. This CDR3 spans 15 amino acids. From germline, CDR1 is MNHEY and CDR2 SMNVEV (reference sequence). This chain's CDR3 is CASSPGTPRAGELFF. In DNA form, the CDR3 reads TGTGCCAGCAGCCCAGGTACCCCAAGAGCCGGGGAGCTGTTTTTT.

This clone came up once. J is TRBJ2-6 and V is TRBV4-3; no reliable D call. The CDR3 loop spans 18 amino acids. Germline CDR1 and CDR2: LGHNA and YSLEER. Trimming shortened V by 0 bases and J by 0 bases, and 12 bases separated the two germline ends. CDR3: CASSQDSLLFSGANVLTF. CDR3 in DNA: TGCGCCAGCAGCCAAGACTCCCTCTTATTCTCTGGGGCCAACGTCCTGACTTTC.

The chain is built from TRBV27 and TRBJ2-1, with unresolved D. CDR3 length: 12 residues. Trimming left V 2 bases short and J 7 bases short, with 6 bases between. Looked up from germline, CDR1 is MNHEY and CDR2 is SMNVEV (reference sequence). CDR3 protein: CASSLKRNEQFF. For the CDR3, the DNA is TGTGCCAGCAGTTTAAAGCGAAATGAGCAGTTCTTC.

V is TRBV30 and J is TRBJ2-6, with 9 bases lining up with TRBD1. CDR1 GTSNPN and CDR2 SVGIG come from the germline V gene (reference sequence). This CDR3 region has 16 residues. Trimming took 5 bases from V and 4 from J; bases not matched to a gene: 9. CDR3 region: CAWSDRGHTGANVLTF. The CDR3 DNA is TGTGCCTGGTCGGACAGGGGTCATACCGGGGCCAACGTCCTGACTTTC.